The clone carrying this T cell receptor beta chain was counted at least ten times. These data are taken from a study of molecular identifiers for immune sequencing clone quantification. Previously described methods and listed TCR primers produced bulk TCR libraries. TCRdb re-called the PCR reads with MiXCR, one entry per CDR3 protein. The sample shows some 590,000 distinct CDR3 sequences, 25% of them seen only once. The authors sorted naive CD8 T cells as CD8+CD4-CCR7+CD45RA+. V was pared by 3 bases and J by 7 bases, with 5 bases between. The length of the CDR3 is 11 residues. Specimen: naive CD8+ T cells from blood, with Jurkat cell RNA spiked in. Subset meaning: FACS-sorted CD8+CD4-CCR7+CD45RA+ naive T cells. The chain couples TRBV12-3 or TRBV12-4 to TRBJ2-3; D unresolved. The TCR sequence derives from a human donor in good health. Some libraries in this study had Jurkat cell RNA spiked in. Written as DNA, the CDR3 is TGTGCCAGCAGTTTCGACAATACGCAGTATTTT. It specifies CASSFDNTQYF.